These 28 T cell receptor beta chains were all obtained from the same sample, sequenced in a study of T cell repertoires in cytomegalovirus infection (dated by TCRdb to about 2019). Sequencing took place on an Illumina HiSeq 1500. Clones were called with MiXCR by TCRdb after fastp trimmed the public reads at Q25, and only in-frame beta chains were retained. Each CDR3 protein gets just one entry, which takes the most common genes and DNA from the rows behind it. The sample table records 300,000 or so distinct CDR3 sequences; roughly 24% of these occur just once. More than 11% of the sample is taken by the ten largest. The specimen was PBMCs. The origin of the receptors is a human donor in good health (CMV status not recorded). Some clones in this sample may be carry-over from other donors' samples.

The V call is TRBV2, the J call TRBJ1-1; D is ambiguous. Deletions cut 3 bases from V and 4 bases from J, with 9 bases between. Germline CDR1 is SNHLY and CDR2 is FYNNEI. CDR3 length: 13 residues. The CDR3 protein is CASSESWGTEAFF. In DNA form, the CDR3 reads TGTGCCAGCAGTGAGAGTTGGGGCACTGAAGCTTTCTTT.

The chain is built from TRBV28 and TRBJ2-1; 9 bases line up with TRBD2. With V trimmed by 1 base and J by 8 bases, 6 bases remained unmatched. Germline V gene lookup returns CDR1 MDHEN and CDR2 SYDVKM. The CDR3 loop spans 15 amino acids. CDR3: CASSLSAGGPDEQFF. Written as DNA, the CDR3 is TGTGCCAGCAGTTTATCTGCGGGAGGGCCAGATGAGCAGTTCTTC.

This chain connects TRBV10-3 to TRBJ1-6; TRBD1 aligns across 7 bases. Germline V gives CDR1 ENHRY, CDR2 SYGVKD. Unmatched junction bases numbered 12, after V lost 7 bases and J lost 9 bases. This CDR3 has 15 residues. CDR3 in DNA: TGTGCCATCACGGACCCCGACAGGGAGAGTTCACCCCTCCACTTT. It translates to CAITDPDRESSPLHF.

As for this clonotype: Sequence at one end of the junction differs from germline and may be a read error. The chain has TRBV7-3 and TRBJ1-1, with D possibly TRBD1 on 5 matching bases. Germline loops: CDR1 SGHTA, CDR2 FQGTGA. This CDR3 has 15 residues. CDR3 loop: CASSFRGRAGTEAYF. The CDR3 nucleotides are TGTGCCAGCAGCTTTCGAGGCAGGGCGGGCACTGAAGCTTACTTT.

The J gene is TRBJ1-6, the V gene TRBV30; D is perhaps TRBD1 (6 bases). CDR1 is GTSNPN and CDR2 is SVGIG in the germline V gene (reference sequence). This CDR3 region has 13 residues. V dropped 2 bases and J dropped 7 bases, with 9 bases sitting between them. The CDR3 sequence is CAWSTGSNSPLHF. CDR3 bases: TGTGCCTGGAGTACAGGGTCGAATTCACCCCTCCACTTT.

CDR3 protein: CASSLLQETQETQYF. CDR3 DNA: TGTGCCAGCAGCTTACTCCAAGAAACCCAAGAGACCCAGTACTTC. The V call is TRBV7-9, the J call TRBJ2-5; D gene uncertain. V was pared by 2 bases and J by 1 base, with 11 bases between. Germline V gene lookup returns CDR1 SEHNR and CDR2 FQNEAQ (reference sequence). The CDR3 has 15 residues.

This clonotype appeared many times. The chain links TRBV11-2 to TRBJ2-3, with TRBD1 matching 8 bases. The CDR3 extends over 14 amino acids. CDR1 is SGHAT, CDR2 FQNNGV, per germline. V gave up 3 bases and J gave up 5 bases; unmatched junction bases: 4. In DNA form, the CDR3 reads TGTGCCAGCAGCTTCGCACAGGGGGAAGATACGCAGTATTTT. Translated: CASSFAQGEDTQYF. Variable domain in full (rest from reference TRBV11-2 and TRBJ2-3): EAGVAQSPRYKIIEKRQSVAFWCNPISGHATLYWYQQILGQGPKLLIQFQNNGVVDDSQLPKDRFSAERLKGVDSTLKIQPAKLEDSAVYLCASSFAQGEDTQYFGPGTRLTVL.

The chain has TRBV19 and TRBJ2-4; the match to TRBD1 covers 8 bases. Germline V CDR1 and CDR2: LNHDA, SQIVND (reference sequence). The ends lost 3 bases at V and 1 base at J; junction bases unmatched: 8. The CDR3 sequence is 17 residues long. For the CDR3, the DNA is TGTGCCAGTAGTATTTATCAGGGGGCGAAGGCCAAAAACATTCAGTACTTC. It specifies CASSIYQGAKAKNIQYF.

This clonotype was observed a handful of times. The CDR3 DNA follows: TGCAGTGCTATCCCGCCCCCAGCACCTTATTGGAGCAATCAGCCCCAGCATTTT. This sequence encodes CSAIPPPAPYWSNQPQHF. The chain carries TRBV20-1 and TRBJ1-5; D ambiguous. CDR1 is DFQATT, CDR2 SNEGSKA, per germline (reference sequence). The CDR3 runs to 18 residues. The V end lost 4 bases, the J end lost 1 base, and 23 bases lay between the germline ends.

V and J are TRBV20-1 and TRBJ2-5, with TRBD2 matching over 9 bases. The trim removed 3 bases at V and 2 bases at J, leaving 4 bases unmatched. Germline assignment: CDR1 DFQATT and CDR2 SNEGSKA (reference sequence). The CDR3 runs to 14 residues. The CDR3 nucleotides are TGCAGTGCTAGTCCCCTAGCGGGACAAGAGACCCAGTACTTC. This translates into CSASPLAGQETQYF.

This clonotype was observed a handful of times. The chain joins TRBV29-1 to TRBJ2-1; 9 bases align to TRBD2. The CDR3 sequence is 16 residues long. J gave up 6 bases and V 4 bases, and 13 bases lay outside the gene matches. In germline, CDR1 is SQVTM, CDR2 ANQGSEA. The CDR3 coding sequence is TGCAGCGTTGTTCAGGGGGGTAGAGCGGGGGGCAATGAGCAGTTCTTC. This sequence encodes CSVVQGGRAGGNEQFF.

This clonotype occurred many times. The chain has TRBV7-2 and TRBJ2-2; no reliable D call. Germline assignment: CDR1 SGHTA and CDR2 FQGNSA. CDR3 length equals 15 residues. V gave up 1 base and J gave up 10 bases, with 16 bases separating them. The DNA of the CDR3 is TGTGCCAGCAGCTTAGGGGCAAACCAAGGGCTGGAGCTGTTTTTT. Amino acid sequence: CASSLGANQGLELFF.

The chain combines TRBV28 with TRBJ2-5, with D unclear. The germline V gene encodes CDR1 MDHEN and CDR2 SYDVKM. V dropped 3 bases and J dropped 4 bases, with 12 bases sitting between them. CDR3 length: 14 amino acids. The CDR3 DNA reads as TGTGCCAGCAGTTTCCAAGGAAGGGTAGAGACCCAGTACTTC. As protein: CASSFQGRVETQYF.

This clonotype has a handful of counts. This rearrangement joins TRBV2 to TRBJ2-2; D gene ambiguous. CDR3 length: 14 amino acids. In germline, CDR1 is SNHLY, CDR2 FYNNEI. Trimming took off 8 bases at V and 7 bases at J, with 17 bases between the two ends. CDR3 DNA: TGTGCCAGCGCGAGAAGGACCCTGTACGGGGAGCTGTTTTTT. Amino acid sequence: CASARRTLYGELFF.

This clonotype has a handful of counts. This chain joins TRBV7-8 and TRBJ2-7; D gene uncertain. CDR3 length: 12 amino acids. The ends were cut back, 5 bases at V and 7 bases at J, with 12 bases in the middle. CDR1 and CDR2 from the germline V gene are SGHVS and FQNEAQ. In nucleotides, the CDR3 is TGTGCCAGCAGCCCAGCGAGACCGGAGCAGTACGTC. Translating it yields CASSPARPEQYV.

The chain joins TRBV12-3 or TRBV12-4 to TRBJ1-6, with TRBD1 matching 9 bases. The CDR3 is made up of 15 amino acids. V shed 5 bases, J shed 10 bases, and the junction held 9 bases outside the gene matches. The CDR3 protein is CASSVRDRVNSPLHF. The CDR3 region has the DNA TGTGCCAGCAGTGTACGGGACAGGGTAAACTCACCCCTCCACTTT.

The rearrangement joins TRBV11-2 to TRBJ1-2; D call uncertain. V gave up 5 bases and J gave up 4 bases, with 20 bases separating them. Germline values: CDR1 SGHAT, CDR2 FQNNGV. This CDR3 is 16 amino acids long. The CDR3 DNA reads TGTGCCAGCAGCCTTGCCGCCGTACGGACGACCTATGGCTACACCTTC. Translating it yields CASSLAAVRTTYGYTF.

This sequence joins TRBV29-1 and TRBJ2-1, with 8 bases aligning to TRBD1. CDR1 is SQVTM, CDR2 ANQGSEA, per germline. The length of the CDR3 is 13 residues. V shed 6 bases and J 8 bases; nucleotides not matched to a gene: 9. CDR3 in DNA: TGCAGCGTAGGGACAGGAGAGAGGGATGAGCAGTTCTTC. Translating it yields CSVGTGERDEQFF.

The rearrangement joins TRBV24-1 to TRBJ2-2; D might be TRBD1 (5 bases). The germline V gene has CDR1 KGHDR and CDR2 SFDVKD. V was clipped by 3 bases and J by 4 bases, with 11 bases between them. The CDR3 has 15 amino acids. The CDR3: CATSDRYRSTGELFF. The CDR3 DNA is TGTGCCACCAGTGATCGATACAGGAGCACCGGGGAGCTGTTTTTT.

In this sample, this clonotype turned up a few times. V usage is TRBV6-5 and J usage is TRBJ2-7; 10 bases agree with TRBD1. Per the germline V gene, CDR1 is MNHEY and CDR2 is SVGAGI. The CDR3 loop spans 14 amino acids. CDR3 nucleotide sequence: TGTGCTTCTAGGCGGGGACAGGGGTTTTACGAGCAGTACTTC. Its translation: CASRRGQGFYEQYF.

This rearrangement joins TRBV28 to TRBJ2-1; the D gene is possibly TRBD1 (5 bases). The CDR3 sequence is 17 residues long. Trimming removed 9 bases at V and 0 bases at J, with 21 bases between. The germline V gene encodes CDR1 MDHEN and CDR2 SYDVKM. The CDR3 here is CASHWGRAKSSYNEQFF. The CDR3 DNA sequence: TGTGCCAGTCACTGGGGCAGGGCGAAGAGCTCCTACAATGAGCAGTTCTTC.

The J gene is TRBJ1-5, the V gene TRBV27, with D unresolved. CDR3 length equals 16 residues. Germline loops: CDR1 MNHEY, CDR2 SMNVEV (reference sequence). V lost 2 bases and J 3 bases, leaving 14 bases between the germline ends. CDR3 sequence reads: CASSLRGSTLNQPQHF. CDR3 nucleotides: TGTGCCAGCAGTTTACGCGGCAGTACTCTCAATCAGCCCCAGCATTTT.

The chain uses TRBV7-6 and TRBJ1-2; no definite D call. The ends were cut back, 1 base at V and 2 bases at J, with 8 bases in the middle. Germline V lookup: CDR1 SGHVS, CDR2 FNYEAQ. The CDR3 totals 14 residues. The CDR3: CASSLDASNYGYTF. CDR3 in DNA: TGTGCCAGCAGCTTAGACGCCAGCAACTATGGCTACACCTTC.

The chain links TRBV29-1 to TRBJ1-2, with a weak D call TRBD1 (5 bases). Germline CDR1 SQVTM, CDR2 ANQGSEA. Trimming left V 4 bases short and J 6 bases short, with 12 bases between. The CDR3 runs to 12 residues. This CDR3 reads CSVVSREDGYTF. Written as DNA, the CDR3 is TGCAGCGTTGTGAGCAGGGAGGATGGCTACACCTTC.

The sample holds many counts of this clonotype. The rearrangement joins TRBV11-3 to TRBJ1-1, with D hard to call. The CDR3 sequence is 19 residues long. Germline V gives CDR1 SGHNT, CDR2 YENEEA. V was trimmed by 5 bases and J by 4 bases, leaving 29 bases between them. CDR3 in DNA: TGTGCCAGCAGCCGGGTCGGGTCGTACCCCTACCCAACTGGCACTGAAGCTTTCTTT. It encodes CASSRVGSYPYPTGTEAFF.

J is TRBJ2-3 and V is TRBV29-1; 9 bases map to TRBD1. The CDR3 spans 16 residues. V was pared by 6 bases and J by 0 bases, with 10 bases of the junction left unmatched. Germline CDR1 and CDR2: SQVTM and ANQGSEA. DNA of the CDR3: TGCAGCGTCCGTGACCCGGACAGGGGCAGCACAGATACGCAGTATTTT. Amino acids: CSVRDPDRGSTDTQYF.

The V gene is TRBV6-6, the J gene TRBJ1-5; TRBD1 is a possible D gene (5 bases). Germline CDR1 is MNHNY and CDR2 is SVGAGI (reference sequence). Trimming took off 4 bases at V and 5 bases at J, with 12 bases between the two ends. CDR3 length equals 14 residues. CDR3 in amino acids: CASSSPRVDQPQHF. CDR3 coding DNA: TGTGCCAGCAGTTCCCCCAGGGTTGATCAGCCCCAGCATTTT.

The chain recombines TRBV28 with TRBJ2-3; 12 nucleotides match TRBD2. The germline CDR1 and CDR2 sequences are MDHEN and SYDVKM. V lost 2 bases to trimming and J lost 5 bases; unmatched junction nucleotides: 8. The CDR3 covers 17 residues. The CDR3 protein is CASSLGASGGVGDTQYF. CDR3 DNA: TGTGCCAGCAGTTTAGGAGCTAGCGGGGGGGTTGGAGATACGCAGTATTTT.